These T cell receptor beta chains were read from a single sample in a study of blood T cell repertoires in COVID-19. The table came from immunoSEQ multiplex PCR; TCRdb's copy has only in-frame clones and leaves some out. The sample shows more than 200,000 clones, more than 65% of them seen only once. Sequencing input: peripheral blood. The receptors come from a woman over 75 with acute or convalescent COVID-19. Each CDR3 is given with its conserved first and last residue. The D gene is left open where the match is weak. Clone size appears in some rows only: once, few, many, or a class for an expanded clone.

CASRAGTGGVSDTQYF | TGCGCCAGCCGAGCCGGGACAGGGGGAGTATCAGATACGCAGTATTTT | TRBD1 | TRBJ2-3 | TRBV10-1 | NA
CASTSRQILEEKLFF | TGTGCCAGCACCTCGAGACAGATCTTGGAAGAAAAACTGTTTTTT | NA | TRBJ1-4 | TRBV7-8 | NA
CASSLARDTQYF | TGTGCCAGCAGCTTGGCGAGGGATACGCAGTATTTT | NA | TRBJ2-3 | TRBV7-9 | NA
CASSLGAREGHNEQFF | TGCGCCAGCAGCTTGGGTGCGCGGGAGGGCCACAATGAGCAGTTCTTC | TRBD2 | TRBJ2-1 | TRBV5-1 | NA
CASSRTAGGLRETQYF | TGTGCCAGCAGCCGAACAGCGGGGGGGCTACGCGAGACCCAGTACTTC | TRBD2 | TRBJ2-5 | TRBV3-1/TRBV3-2 | NA
CASSVAGGSGYNEQFF | TGTGCCAGCAGCGTAGCGGGGGGGAGTGGGTACAATGAGCAGTTCTTC | TRBD2 | TRBJ2-1 | TRBV9 | NA
CASSVGPSTDTQYF | TGTGCCAGCAGCGTAGGTCCTAGCACAGATACGCAGTATTTT | NA | TRBJ2-3 | TRBV9 | NA
CASSQELTSGDEQFF | TGTGCCAGCAGCCAAGAATTAACGAGCGGGGATGAGCAGTTCTTC | TRBD2 | TRBJ2-1 | TRBV4-2 | NA
CASSAIAGGYEQFF | TGTGCCAGCAGCGCTATAGCGGGGGGCTATGAGCAGTTCTTC | TRBD2 | TRBJ2-1 | TRBV11-1 | NA
CASSQGQGGNYGYTF | TGTGCCAGCAGCCAGGGACAGGGAGGTAACTATGGCTACACCTTC | TRBD1 | TRBJ1-2 | TRBV7-2 | NA
CASSYGTHYGYTF | TGTGCCAGCAGTTACGGCACGCACTATGGCTACACCTTC | NA | TRBJ1-2 | TRBV6-2/TRBV6-3 | NA
CASSFTGALPYGYTF | TGCGCCAGCAGCTTTACAGGGGCCCTCCCTTATGGCTACACCTTC | TRBD1 | TRBJ1-2 | TRBV5-1 | once
CASRRDGYTF | TGTGCCAGCAGGCGTGATGGCTACACCTTC | NA | TRBJ1-2 | TRBV6-5 | NA
CASSLEGLAVETQYF | TGTGCCAGCAGCTTGGAGGGACTAGCAGTTGAGACCCAGTACTTC | TRBD2 | TRBJ2-5 | TRBV5-8 | NA
CASSRERVGGNYSPLHF | TGTGCCAGCAGCCGTGAGAGAGTCGGCGGGAACTATTCACCCCTCCACTTT | NA | TRBJ1-6 | TRBV5-6 | NA
CASSLAGAGAGDTQYF | TGTGCCAGCAGCTTAGCCGGAGCGGGGGCGGGAGATACGCAGTATTTT | TRBD2 | TRBJ2-3 | TRBV7-2 | few
CASSLKGGGYTF | TGTGCCAGCAGCCTCAAGGGAGGAGGCTACACCTTC | NA | TRBJ1-2 | TRBV7-8 | NA
CASSRLDSGNTEAFF | TGCGCCAGCAGCCGCCTGGACAGCGGGAACACTGAAGCTTTCTTT | NA | TRBJ1-1 | TRBV5-1 | NA
CASSLTETAEAFF | TGTGCCAGCAGTTTAACAGAAACCGCTGAAGCTTTCTTT | NA | TRBJ1-1 | TRBV12-3/TRBV12-4 | NA
CASIETGPRQAFF | TGTGCCAGTATAGAGACAGGGCCTAGGCAAGCTTTCTTT | TRBD1 | TRBJ1-1 | TRBV19 | NA
CASSQDRTEAFF | TGTGCCAGCAGCCAAGATCGCACTGAAGCTTTCTTT | NA | TRBJ1-1 | TRBV3-1/TRBV3-2 | NA
CASGFSSVSGNTIYF | TGTGCTAGTGGTTTTTCGTCAGTCTCTGGAAACACCATATATTTT | NA | TRBJ1-3 | TRBV12-5 | NA
CASSSISGLSDEQFF | TGCGCCAGCAGCTCAATCTCGGGACTAAGCGATGAGCAGTTCTTC | TRBD2 | TRBJ2-1 | TRBV5-1 | NA
CASSQETGGTVTLHF | TGCGCCAGCAGCCAAGAGACTGGTGGTACCGTGACCCTCCACTTT | NA | TRBJ1-6 | TRBV4-1 | NA
CASRGLASINEQFF | TGTGCCAGCAGGGGGCTAGCGTCTATCAATGAGCAGTTCTTC | NA | TRBJ2-1 | TRBV2 | NA
CSVALAGRDTQYF | TGCAGCGTTGCCCTAGCGGGACGAGATACGCAGTATTTT | TRBD2 | TRBJ2-3 | TRBV29-1 | NA
CASRADRYSNQPQHF | TGTGCCAGCAGAGCGGACAGATATAGCAATCAGCCCCAGCATTTT | NA | TRBJ1-5 | TRBV2 | NA
CASSLRRETYEQYF | TGTGCCAGCAGCCTCAGGAGGGAGACCTACGAGCAGTACTTC | NA | TRBJ2-7 | TRBV3-1/TRBV3-2 | NA
CASRPQGALGYGYTF | TGTGCCAGCAGACCACAGGGGGCGCTTGGCTATGGCTACACCTTC | TRBD1 | TRBJ1-2 | TRBV6-5 | few
CASSPRTGDETQYF | TGTGCCAGCAGCCCGCGAACAGGGGATGAGACCCAGTACTTC | TRBD1 | TRBJ2-5 | TRBV5-8 | NA
CARVTGQYDIRNYGYTF | TGTGCCAGGGTAACGGGACAGTACGATATCCGAAACTATGGCTACACCTTC | TRBD1 | TRBJ1-2 | TRBV19 | NA
CASSPPASDTQYF | TGTGCCAGCAGTCCGCCAGCGTCAGATACGCAGTATTTT | NA | TRBJ2-3 | TRBV28 | NA
CASGKAVGFMDTQYF | TGTGCCAGCGGTAAAGCGGTGGGTTTCATGGATACGCAGTATTTT | NA | TRBJ2-3 | TRBV27 | few
CASSRQGREKLFF | TGTGCCAGCAGCCGACAGGGGCGAGAAAAACTGTTTTTT | TRBD1 | TRBJ1-4 | TRBV6-6 | NA
CSVDTASSGANVLTF | TGCAGCGTTGATACAGCCTCCTCTGGGGCCAACGTCCTGACTTTC | NA | TRBJ2-6 | TRBV29-1 | NA
CASSQPSTGSPLHF | TGCGCCAGCAGCCAACCTTCAACGGGGTCACCCCTCCACTTT | NA | TRBJ1-6 | TRBV4-1 | many
CASSYDLQNEKLFF | TGTGCCAGCAGTTACGACTTGCAAAATGAAAAACTGTTTTTT | NA | TRBJ1-4 | TRBV27 | NA
CASRATGLITHVPGANVLTF | TGTGCCAGCAGGGCGACAGGGCTTATAACTCATGTCCCTGGGGCCAACGTCCTGACTTTC | TRBD1 | TRBJ2-6 | TRBV2 | NA
CASSSGGGSPLHF | TGCGCCAGCAGCTCGGGGGGCGGATCACCCCTCCACTTT | NA | TRBJ1-6 | TRBV5-1 | NA
CASSQDYGGSEQYF | TGTGCCAGCAGCCAAGATTACGGCGGTTCCGAGCAGTACTTC | NA | TRBJ2-7 | TRBV4-2 | NA
CASSISAGGSYNEQFF | TGTGCCAGTAGTATTTCGGCGGGAGGTTCCTACAATGAGCAGTTCTTC | TRBD2 | TRBJ2-1 | TRBV19 | NA
CASSLDYSRRGRNSPLHF | TGTGCCAGCAGCTTGGACTATTCACGCAGGGGAAGAAATTCACCCCTCCACTTT | NA | TRBJ1-6 | TRBV5-6 | NA
CASTQQGAREQFF | TGCGCCAGCACCCAACAGGGGGCACGGGAGCAGTTCTTC | TRBD1 | TRBJ2-1 | TRBV5-1 | NA
CATSVSLAYTGELFF | TGTGCCACCAGTGTCTCGCTAGCGTACACCGGGGAGCTGTTTTTT | NA | TRBJ2-2 | TRBV24-1 | NA
CASSESTYEQYF | TGCGCCAGCAGTGAGTCTACCTACGAGCAGTACTTC | NA | TRBJ2-7 | TRBV10-1 | NA
CASSRDRGRETQYF | TGTGCCAGCTCACGGGACAGAGGAAGGGAGACCCAGTACTTC | TRBD1 | TRBJ2-5 | TRBV18 | NA
CASSFNAREGYEQYF | TGTGCCAGCAGTTTTAACGCCCGGGAGGGCTACGAGCAGTACTTC | TRBD2 | TRBJ2-7 | TRBV27 | NA
CASSSGGTGWHEQYF | TGTGCCAGTAGTTCTGGTGGGACAGGGTGGCACGAGCAGTACTTC | TRBD1 | TRBJ2-7 | TRBV19 | NA
CASSLGTATTEAFF | TGTGCCAGCAGCTTAGGGACAGCCACCACTGAAGCTTTCTTT | NA | TRBJ1-1 | TRBV7-9 | NA
CASSLGQVGTDTQYF | TGCGCCAGCAGCTTGGGACAGGTTGGGACAGATACGCAGTATTTT | NA | TRBJ2-3 | TRBV5-1 | NA
CASSLGTGSQPQHF | TGTGCCAGCAGCTTAGGGACAGGGAGTCAGCCCCAGCATTTT | TRBD1 | TRBJ1-5 | TRBV7-9 | NA
CASSQGAGARGGELFF | TGTGCCAGCAGCCAAGGCGCTGGGGCGCGGGGCGGGGAGCTGTTTTTT | NA | TRBJ2-2 | TRBV3-1/TRBV3-2 | NA
CASSRRDRDNSPLHF | TGTGCCAGCTCACGGCGGGACAGGGATAATTCACCCCTCCACTTT | TRBD1 | TRBJ1-6 | TRBV18 | NA
CASRRAPNTDTQYF | TGTGCCAGCAGGCGGGCCCCTAACACAGATACGCAGTATTTT | NA | TRBJ2-3 | TRBV2 | NA
CASSRAGGTTYEQYF | TGCGCCAGCAGCCGGGCCGGGGGGACGACCTACGAGCAGTACTTC | TRBD2 | TRBJ2-7 | TRBV5-1 | NA
CAWRNRGGSNQPQHF | TGTGCCTGGAGGAACAGGGGCGGAAGCAATCAGCCCCAGCATTTT | TRBD1 | TRBJ1-5 | TRBV30 | few
CASSLQGDYGYTF | TGTGCCAGCAGCCTTCAAGGGGACTATGGCTACACCTTC | NA | TRBJ1-2 | TRBV4-2 | NA
CASSQDPWDTYGYTF | TGTGCCAGCAGCCAAGACCCTTGGGACACCTATGGCTACACCTTC | NA | TRBJ1-2 | TRBV3-1/TRBV3-2 | NA
CASSLTGSSYNEQFF | TGTGCCAGCAGTTTGACAGGAAGCTCCTACAATGAGCAGTTCTTC | NA | TRBJ2-1 | TRBV28 | NA